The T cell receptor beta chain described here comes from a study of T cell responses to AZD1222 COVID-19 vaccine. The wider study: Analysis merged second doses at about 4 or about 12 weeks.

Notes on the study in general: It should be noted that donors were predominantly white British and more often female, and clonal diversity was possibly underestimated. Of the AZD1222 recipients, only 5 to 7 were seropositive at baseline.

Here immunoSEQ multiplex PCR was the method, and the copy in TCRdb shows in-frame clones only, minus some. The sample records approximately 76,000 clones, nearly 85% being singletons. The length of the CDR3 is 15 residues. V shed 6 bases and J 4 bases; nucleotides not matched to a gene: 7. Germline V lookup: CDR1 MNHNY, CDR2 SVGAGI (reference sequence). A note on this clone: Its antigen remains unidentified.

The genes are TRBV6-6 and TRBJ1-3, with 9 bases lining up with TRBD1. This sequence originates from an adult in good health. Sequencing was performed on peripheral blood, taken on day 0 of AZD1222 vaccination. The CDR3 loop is CASSIGQGKGNTIYF. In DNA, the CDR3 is TGTGCCAGCAGCATCGGACAGGGGAAAGGAAACACCATATATTTT.